The clone carrying this TCR beta chain has ten or more counts. Time point indicated: patch test 2, 6 weeks after DPC sensitization. The treatment is: therapeutic diphenylcyclopropenone sensitization with weekly scalp DPC. People who gave samples had alopecia, were 18 to 70 years old, and were suitable for DPC. Whole blood that had not been fractionated was the source of extracted total RNA. The CDR3 has 17 residues. V shed 5 bases, J shed 3 bases, and the junction held 7 bases outside the gene matches. Germline V gives CDR1 SGHVS, CDR2 FNYEAQ. This sample was included in a study of human T cells and chemical hapten exposure. Overall study: An area of 2 cm by 2 cm on upper inner arm skin received 2% DPC for sensitization. From small differences in pooled library volume came most of the variation in per-sample TCR yields.

TCRdb called the RACE reads again in MiXCR, with one record for every CDR3 protein. The table shows some 71,000 distinct CDR3 sequences, with over 9% occurring only once. Source: whole blood, taken in connection with sensitization to the hapten diphenylcyclopropenone (DPC). The chain uses TRBV7-6 and TRBJ2-3; the match to TRBD2 covers 14 bases. This TCR derives from a woman aged 50 to 60 with alopecia areata. Some clones in this sample may be carry-over from other donors' samples. The CDR3 nucleotides read TGTGCCAGCAGCGCAGGGACTAGCGGGAGTGGGACAGATACGCAGTATTTT. It is translated as CASSAGTSGSGTDTQYF.